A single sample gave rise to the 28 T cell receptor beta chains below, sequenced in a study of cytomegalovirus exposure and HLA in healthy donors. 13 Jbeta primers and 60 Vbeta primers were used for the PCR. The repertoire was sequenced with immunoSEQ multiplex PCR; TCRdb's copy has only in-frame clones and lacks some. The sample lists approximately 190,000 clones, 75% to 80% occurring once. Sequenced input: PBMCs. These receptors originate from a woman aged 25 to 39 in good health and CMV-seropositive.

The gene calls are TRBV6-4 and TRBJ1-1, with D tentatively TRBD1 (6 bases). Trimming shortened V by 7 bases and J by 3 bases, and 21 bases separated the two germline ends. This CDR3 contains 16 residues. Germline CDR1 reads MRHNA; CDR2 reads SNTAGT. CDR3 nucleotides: TGTGCCAGCACTAAGACAGTGGGGGCGCGGCACACTGAAGCTTTCTTT. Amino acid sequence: CASTKTVGARHTEAFF.

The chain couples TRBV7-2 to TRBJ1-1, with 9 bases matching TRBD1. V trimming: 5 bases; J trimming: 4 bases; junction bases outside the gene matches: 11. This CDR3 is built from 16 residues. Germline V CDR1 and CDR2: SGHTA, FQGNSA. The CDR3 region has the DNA TGTGCCAGCAGCCTGGACAACAGGGGGCGCGGCACTGAAGCTTTCTTT. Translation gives CASSLDNRGRGTEAFF.

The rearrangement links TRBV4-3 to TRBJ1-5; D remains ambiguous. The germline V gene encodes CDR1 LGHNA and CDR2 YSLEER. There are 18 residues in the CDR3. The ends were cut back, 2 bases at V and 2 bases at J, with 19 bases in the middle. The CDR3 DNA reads TGCGCCAGCAGCCAACCTCTACAGCGGGAGAGTGGCAATCAGCCCCAGCATTTT. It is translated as CASSQPLQRESGNQPQHF.

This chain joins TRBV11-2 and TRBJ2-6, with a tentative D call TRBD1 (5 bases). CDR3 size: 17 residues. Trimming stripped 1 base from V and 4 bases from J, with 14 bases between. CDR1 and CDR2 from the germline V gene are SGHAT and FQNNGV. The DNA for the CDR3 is TGTGCCAGCAGCTTAGTAACCCCAGGGCTCGGGGCCAACGTCCTGACTTTC. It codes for CASSLVTPGLGANVLTF.

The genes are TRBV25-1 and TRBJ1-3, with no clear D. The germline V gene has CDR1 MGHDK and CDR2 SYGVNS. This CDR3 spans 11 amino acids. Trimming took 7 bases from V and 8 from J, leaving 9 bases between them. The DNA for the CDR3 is TGTGCCAGCACCACGTCGGACACCATATATTTT. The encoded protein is CASTTSDTIYF.

The CDR3 sequence is CASSEAGMGYGYTF. For the CDR3, the DNA is TGTGCCAGCAGCGAGGCAGGGATGGGCTATGGCTACACCTTC. The chain is built from TRBV6-6 and TRBJ1-2; a possible D gene is TRBD1 (5 bases). The CDR3 consists of 14 residues. Germline loops: CDR1 MNHNY, CDR2 SVGAGI (reference sequence). Trimming stripped 6 bases from V and 4 bases from J, with 15 bases between.

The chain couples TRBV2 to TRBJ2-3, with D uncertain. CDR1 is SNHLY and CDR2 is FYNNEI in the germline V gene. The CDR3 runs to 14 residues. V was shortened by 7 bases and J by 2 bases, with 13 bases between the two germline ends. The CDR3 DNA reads TGTGCCAGCACCCCGATGGTGGCCACAGATACGCAGTATTTT. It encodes CASTPMVATDTQYF.

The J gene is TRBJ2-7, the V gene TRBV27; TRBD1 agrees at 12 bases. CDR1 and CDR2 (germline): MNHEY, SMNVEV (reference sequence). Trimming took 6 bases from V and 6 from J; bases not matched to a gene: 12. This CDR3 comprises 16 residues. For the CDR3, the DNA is TGTGCCAGCAGCCGAGCCGGGGACAGGGGGCTTCGCGAGCAGTACTTC. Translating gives CASSRAGDRGLREQYF.

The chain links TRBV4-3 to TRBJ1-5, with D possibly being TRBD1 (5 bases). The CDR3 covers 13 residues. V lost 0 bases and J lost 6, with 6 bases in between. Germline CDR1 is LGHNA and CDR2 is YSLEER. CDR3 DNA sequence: TGCGCCAGCAGCCAAGACAGGGTTCAGCCCCAGCATTTT. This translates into CASSQDRVQPQHF.

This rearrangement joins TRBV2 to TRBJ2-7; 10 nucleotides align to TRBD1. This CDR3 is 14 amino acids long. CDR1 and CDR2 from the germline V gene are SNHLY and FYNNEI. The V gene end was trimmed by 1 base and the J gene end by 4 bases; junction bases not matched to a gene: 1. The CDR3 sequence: CASSEGGQGYEQYF. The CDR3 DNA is TGTGCCAGCAGTGAAGGGGGACAGGGGTACGAGCAGTACTTC.

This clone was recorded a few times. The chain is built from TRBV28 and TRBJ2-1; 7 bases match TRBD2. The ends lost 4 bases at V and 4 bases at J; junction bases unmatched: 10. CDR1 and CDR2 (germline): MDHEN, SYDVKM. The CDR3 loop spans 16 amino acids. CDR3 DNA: TGTGCCAGCAGTTCATACCTGGCGGGAGCATACAATGAGCAGTTCTTC. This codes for CASSSYLAGAYNEQFF.

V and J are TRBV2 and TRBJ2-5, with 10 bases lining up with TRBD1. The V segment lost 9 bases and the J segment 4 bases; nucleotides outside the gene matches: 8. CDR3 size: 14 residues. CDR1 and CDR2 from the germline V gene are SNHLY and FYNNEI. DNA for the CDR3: TGTGCCAGTTACCCGACAGGGGGCAGAGAGACCCAGTACTTC. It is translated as CASYPTGGRETQYF. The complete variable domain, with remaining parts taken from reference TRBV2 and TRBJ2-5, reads EPEVTQTPSHQVTQMGQEVILRCVPISNHLYFYWYRQILGQKVEFLVSFYNNEISEKSEIFDDQFSVERPDGSNFTLKIRSTKLEDSAMYFCASYPTGGRETQYFGPGTRLLVL.

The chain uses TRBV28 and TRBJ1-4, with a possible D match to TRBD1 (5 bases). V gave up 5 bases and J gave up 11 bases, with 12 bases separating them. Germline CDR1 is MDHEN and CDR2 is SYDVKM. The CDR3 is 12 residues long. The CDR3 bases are TGTGCCAGCAGTCCCCCCCGGGGGAAACTGTTTTTT. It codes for CASSPPRGKLFF. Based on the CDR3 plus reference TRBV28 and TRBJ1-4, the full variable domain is DVKVTQSSRYLVKRTGEKVFLECVQDMDHENMFWYRQDPGLGLRLIYFSYDVKMKEKGDIPEGYSVSREKKERFSLILESASTNQTSMYLCASSPPRGKLFFGSGTQLSVL.

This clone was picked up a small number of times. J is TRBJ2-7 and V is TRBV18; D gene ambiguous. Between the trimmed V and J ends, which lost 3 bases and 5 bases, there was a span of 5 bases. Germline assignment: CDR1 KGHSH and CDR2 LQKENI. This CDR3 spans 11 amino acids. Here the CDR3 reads CASSPAHEQYF. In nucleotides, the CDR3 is TGTGCCAGCTCACCGGCCCACGAGCAGTACTTC. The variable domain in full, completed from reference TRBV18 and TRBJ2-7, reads NAGVMQNPRHLVRRRGQEARLRCSPMKGHSHVYWYRQLPEEGLKFMVYLQKENIIDESGMPKERFSAEFPKEGPSILRIQQVVRGDSAAYFCASSPAHEQYFGPGTRLTVT.

The DNA of the CDR3 is TGTGCCAGCTCCCCAACTGTTCTAGCGTTGAATGAGCAGTTCTTC. Residues: CASSPTVLALNEQFF. The chain joins TRBV18 to TRBJ2-1; possibly TRBD2 for D (6 bases). Trimming took 6 bases from V and 7 from J, leaving 19 bases between them. Germline V gene sequence: CDR1 KGHSH, CDR2 LQKENI. CDR3 length equals 15 residues.

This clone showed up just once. In DNA, the CDR3 is TGCGCCAGCAGCCACCCCCCCCAGGACATTACCAGGTACCAAGAGACCCAGTACTTC. Its translation is CASSHPPQDITRYQETQYF. The J gene is TRBJ2-5, the V gene TRBV4-3; TRBD1 might be the D (5 bases). The CDR3 has 19 residues. With 3 bases removed from V and 0 bases from J, the gap between germline ends came to 23 bases. Germline V gives CDR1 LGHNA, CDR2 YSLEER.

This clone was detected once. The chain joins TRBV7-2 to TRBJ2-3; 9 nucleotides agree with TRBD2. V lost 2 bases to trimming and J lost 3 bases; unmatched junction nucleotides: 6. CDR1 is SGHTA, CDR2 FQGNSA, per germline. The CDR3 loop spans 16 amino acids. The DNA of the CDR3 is TGTGCCAGCAGCTTACGAGCGGGGGGTGGTACAGATACGCAGTATTTT. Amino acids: CASSLRAGGGTDTQYF.

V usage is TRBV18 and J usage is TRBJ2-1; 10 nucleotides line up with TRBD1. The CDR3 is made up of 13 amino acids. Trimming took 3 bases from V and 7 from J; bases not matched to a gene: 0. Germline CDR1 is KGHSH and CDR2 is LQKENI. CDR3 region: CASSPDRGNEQFF. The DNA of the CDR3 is TGTGCCAGCTCACCGGACAGGGGGAATGAGCAGTTCTTC.

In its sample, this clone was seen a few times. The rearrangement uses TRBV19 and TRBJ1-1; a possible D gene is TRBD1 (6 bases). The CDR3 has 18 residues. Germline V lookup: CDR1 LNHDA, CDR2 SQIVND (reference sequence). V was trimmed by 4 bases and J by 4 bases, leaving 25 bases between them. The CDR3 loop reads CASSNGGRLGGSGTEAFF. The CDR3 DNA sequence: TGTGCCAGTAGTAACGGGGGGCGATTGGGGGGAAGTGGCACTGAAGCTTTCTTT.

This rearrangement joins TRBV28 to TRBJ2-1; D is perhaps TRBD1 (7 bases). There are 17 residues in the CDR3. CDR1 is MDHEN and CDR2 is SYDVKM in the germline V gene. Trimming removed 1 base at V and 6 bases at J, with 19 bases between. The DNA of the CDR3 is TGTGCCAGCAGTTTATTCATAGGGGCGGGACAGCTCAATGAGCAGTTCTTC. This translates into CASSLFIGAGQLNEQFF. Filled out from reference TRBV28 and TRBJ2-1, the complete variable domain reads DVKVTQSSRYLVKRTGEKVFLECVQDMDHENMFWYRQDPGLGLRLIYFSYDVKMKEKGDIPEGYSVSREKKERFSLILESASTNQTSMYLCASSLFIGAGQLNEQFFGPGTRLTVL.

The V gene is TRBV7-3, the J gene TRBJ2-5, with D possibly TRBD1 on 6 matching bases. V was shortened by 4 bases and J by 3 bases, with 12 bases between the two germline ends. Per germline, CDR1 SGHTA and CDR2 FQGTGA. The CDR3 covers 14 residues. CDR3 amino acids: CASSSGELEETQYF. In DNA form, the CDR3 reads TGTGCCAGCAGCTCAGGGGAGCTGGAAGAGACCCAGTACTTC.

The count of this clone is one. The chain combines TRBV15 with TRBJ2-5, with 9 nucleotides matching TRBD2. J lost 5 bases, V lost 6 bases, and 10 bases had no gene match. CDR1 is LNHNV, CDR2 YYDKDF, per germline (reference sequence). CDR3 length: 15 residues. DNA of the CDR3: TGTGCCACCAGAGCCTTAGCGGGAGAGAGGGAGACCCAGTACTTC. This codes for CATRALAGERETQYF.

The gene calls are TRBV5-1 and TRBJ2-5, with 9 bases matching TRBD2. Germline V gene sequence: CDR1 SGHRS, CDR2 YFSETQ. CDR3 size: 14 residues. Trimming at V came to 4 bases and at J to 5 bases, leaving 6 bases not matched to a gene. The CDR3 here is CASSVRTSVETQYF. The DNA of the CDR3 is TGCGCCAGCAGCGTACGGACTAGCGTGGAGACCCAGTACTTC.

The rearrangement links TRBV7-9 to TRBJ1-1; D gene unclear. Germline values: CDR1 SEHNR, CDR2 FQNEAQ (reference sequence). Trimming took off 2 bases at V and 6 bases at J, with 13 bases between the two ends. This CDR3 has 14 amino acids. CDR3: CASSLSMNPAEAFF. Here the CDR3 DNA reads TGTGCCAGCAGCTTATCTATGAACCCCGCTGAAGCTTTCTTT.

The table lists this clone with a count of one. The CDR3 loop is CASSPQVRTGGAGGEAFF. The CDR3 nucleotides read TGTGCCAGCTCACCCCAAGTCAGGACAGGGGGAGCAGGGGGTGAAGCTTTCTTT. V usage is TRBV18 and J usage is TRBJ1-1; TRBD1 matches 10 bases. Germline CDR1 KGHSH, CDR2 LQKENI. This CDR3 is 18 amino acids long. Germline trimming cut 3 bases from V and 7 bases from J; bases unmatched to any gene: 17.

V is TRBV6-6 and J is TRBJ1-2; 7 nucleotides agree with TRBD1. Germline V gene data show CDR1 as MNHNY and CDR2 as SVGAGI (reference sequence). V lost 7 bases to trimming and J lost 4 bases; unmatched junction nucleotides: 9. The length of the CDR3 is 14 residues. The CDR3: CASMYHRGSYGYTF. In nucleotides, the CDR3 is TGTGCCAGCATGTACCACAGGGGATCCTATGGCTACACCTTC.

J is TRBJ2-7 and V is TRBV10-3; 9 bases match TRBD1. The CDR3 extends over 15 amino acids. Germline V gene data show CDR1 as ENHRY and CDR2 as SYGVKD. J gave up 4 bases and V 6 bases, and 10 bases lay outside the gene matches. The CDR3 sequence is CAISEKTGGVYEQYF. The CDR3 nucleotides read TGTGCCATCAGCGAAAAGACAGGGGGGGTATACGAGCAGTACTTC.

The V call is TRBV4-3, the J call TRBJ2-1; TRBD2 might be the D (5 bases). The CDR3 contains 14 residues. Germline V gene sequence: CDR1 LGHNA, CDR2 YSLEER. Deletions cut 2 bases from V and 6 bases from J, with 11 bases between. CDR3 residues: CASSQTTRPNEQFF. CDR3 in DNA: TGCGCCAGCAGCCAAACTACTAGACCCAATGAGCAGTTCTTC.